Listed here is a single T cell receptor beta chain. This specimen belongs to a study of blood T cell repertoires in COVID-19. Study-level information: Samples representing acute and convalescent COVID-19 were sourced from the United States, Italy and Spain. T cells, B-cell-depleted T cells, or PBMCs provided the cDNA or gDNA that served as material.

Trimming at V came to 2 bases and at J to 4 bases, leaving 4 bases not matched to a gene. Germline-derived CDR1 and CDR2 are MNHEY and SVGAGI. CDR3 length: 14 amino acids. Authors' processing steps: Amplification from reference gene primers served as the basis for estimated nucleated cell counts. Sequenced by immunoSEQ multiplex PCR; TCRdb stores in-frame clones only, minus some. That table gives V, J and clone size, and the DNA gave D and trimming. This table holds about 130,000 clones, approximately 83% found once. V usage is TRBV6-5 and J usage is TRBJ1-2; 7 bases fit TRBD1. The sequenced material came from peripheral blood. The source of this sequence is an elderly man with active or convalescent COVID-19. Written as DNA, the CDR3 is TGTGCCAGCAGTTACGGTGGACAGGTCTATGGCTACACCTTC. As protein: CASSYGGQVYGYTF.